These T cell receptor beta chains were read from a single sample in a study of a mutant IDH1 vaccine in newly diagnosed glioma. The repertoire was sequenced with immunoSEQ multiplex PCR; TCRdb's copy has only in-frame clones and lacks some. This table has approximately 88,000 clones, 80% appearing once. The sequencing here drew on PBMCs, taken from a glioma patient treated with radiotherapy, temozolomide or both. All receptors come from a man in his forties or fifties with glioma. Each CDR3 is given with its conserved first and last residue. The D gene is left open where the match is weak. Only part of the rows carry a size: once, few, many, or a class if the clone is expanded.

J	size	V	D	CDR3	DNA
TRBJ2-3	NA	TRBV6-5	NA	CASSYIGGTTDTQYF	TGTGCCAGCAGTTACATAGGGGGAACCACAGATACGCAGTATTTT
TRBJ1-2	NA	TRBV7-8	TRBD1	CASSTDRAYGYTF	TGTGCCAGCAGCACGGACAGGGCGTATGGCTACACCTTC
TRBJ2-7	NA	TRBV30	NA	CAWISRNEQYF	TGTGCCTGGATTTCACGTAACGAGCAGTACTTC
TRBJ2-3	NA	TRBV28	TRBD1	CASSQPGTGFTDTQYF	TGTGCCAGCAGCCAGCCCGGGACAGGGTTCACAGATACGCAGTATTTT
TRBJ2-7	once	TRBV29-1	NA	CSVLTGLNSYEQYF	TGCAGCGTTTTGACAGGCCTTAATTCCTACGAGCAGTACTTC
TRBJ1-3	NA	TRBV10-3	NA	CAIRGSGNTIYF	TGTGCCATCAGGGGGTCTGGAAACACCATATATTTT
TRBJ2-5	once	TRBV7-3	NA	CASSFDGGETQYF	TGTGCCAGCAGCTTTGATGGTGGAGAGACCCAGTACTTC
TRBJ2-7	NA	TRBV27	NA	CASSLQGSPPYEQYF	TGTGCCAGCAGTTTACAGGGCTCACCTCCCTACGAGCAGTACTTC
TRBJ1-4	NA	TRBV5-4	NA	CASSLDGATNEKLFF	TGTGCCAGCAGCTTGGACGGTGCAACTAATGAAAAACTGTTTTTT
TRBJ1-1	NA	TRBV19	NA	CASSIGGAGLNTEAFF	TGTGCCAGTAGTATCGGCGGGGCGGGTCTGAACACTGAAGCTTTCTTT
TRBJ2-1	few	TRBV4-2	NA	CASSQGSRVTSYNEQFF	TGTGCCAGCAGCCAAGGCAGTAGGGTGACGAGCTACAATGAGCAGTTCTTC
TRBJ1-3	NA	TRBV6-5	NA	CASSYSGFIGNTIYF	TGTGCCAGCAGTTACTCGGGGTTCATCGGAAACACCATATATTTT
TRBJ2-7	NA	TRBV30	NA	CAWSVGPYEQYF	TGTGCCTGGAGTGTAGGCCCTTACGAGCAGTACTTC
TRBJ2-5	NA	TRBV30	NA	CAWSPRSYGRETQYF	TGTGCCTGGAGTCCCCGTTCTTACGGGAGAGAGACCCAGTACTTC
TRBJ2-3	once	TRBV15	TRBD2	CATSRDWSRTSAFTDTQYF	TGTGCCACCAGCAGAGATTGGTCCCGGACTAGCGCCTTCACAGATACGCAGTATTTT
TRBJ2-7	NA	TRBV27	NA	CASKKWGKNSYEQYF	TGTGCCAGCAAAAAATGGGGTAAAAACTCCTACGAGCAGTACTTC
TRBJ1-1	NA	TRBV27	NA	CASTLLGGGYTEAFF	TGTGCCAGCACTCTACTCGGGGGCGGGTACACTGAAGCTTTCTTT
TRBJ1-2	many	TRBV6-4	NA	CASSDTGRPYGYTF	TGTGCCAGCAGTGACACCGGACGGCCCTATGGCTACACCTTC
TRBJ1-5	few	TRBV6-6	NA	CASSPRQGRGPQHF	TGTGCCAGCAGCCCTCGCCAGGGGAGGGGGCCCCAGCATTTT
TRBJ1-2	NA	TRBV6-5	NA	CATVDGALGYTF	TGTGCCACTGTGGACGGTGCCCTCGGCTACACCTTC
TRBJ1-5	NA	TRBV19	TRBD1	CASNRQGGNQPQHF	TGTGCCAGTAATCGACAGGGCGGGAATCAGCCCCAGCATTTT
TRBJ1-6	NA	TRBV7-2	TRBD1	CASSEGQGDSPLHF	TGTGCCAGCAGCGAGGGACAGGGGGATTCACCCCTCCACTTT
TRBJ1-2	NA	TRBV5-5	NA	CASSSGRGNGYTF	TGTGCCAGCAGCTCAGGGCGAGGGAATGGCTACACCTTC
TRBJ2-3	medium-sized	TRBV11-2	NA	CASSPKWLSTDTQYF	TGTGCCAGCAGCCCTAAATGGCTAAGCACAGATACGCAGTATTTT
TRBJ1-5	NA	TRBV6-6	NA	CASSQGGLGPQHF	TGTGCCAGCAGTCAAGGAGGGCTGGGGCCCCAGCATTTT
TRBJ1-3	NA	TRBV29-1	TRBD1	CSVGQAGSSGNTIYF	TGCAGCGTCGGACAGGCCGGAAGCTCTGGAAACACCATATATTTT
TRBJ2-5	NA	TRBV5-6	NA	CASSLDVNQETQYF	TGTGCCAGCAGCTTGGATGTGAACCAGGAGACCCAGTACTTC
TRBJ1-4	NA	TRBV7-6	NA	CASSLAGAGSWANEKLFF	TGTGCCAGCAGCTTAGCGGGGGCAGGGAGCTGGGCTAATGAAAAACTGTTTTTT
TRBJ1-5	NA	TRBV28	NA	CASSLGGGNQPQHF	TGTGCCAGCAGTTTGGGGGGAGGCAATCAGCCCCAGCATTTT
TRBJ2-7	NA	TRBV15	NA	CATSRDPAGYEQYF	TGTGCCACCAGCAGAGATCCCGCAGGGTACGAGCAGTACTTC
TRBJ1-5	few	TRBV18	NA	CASSPTRNQPQHF	TGTGCCAGCTCGCCTACAAGGAATCAGCCCCAGCATTTT
TRBJ2-2	NA	TRBV29-1	NA	CSVRTTNTGELFF	TGCAGCGTGAGGACTACGAACACCGGGGAGCTGTTTTTT
TRBJ2-7	few	TRBV30	NA	CAWTGMGRHPDEQYF	TGTGCCTGGACCGGAATGGGACGGCATCCGGATGAGCAGTACTTC
TRBJ2-7	NA	TRBV6-1	NA	CASTGDGGSYEQYF	TGTGCCAGCACCGGAGACGGGGGCTCCTACGAGCAGTACTTC
TRBJ2-2	NA	TRBV7-2	TRBD2	CASAGGPTGELFF	TGTGCCAGCGCGGGAGGGCCGACCGGGGAGCTGTTTTTT
TRBJ2-7	few	TRBV18	TRBD1	CASSPPSGTGIYEQYF	TGTGCCAGCTCACCCCCATCCGGGACAGGGATCTACGAGCAGTACTTC
TRBJ2-4	NA	TRBV18	TRBD1	CASSPSTGGHGIQYF	TGTGCCAGCTCACCATCGACAGGGGGCCACGGGATTCAGTACTTC
TRBJ2-7	NA	TRBV5-1	NA	CASSLEGRVVYEQYF	TGCGCCAGCAGCTTGGAGGGCAGGGTAGTATACGAGCAGTACTTC
TRBJ2-5	NA	TRBV19	NA	CASSIWGLAETQYF	TGTGCCAGTAGTATCTGGGGACTCGCGGAGACCCAGTACTTC
TRBJ1-6	once	TRBV2	NA	CASSDGKAPLHF	TGTGCCAGCAGTGATGGGAAGGCTCCCCTCCACTTT
TRBJ1-5	few	TRBV7-8	NA	CASSLRPGDGQPQHF	TGTGCCAGCAGCTTACGCCCAGGGGATGGCCAGCCCCAGCATTTT
TRBJ2-3	NA	TRBV2	NA	CASRGLAGTDTQYF	TGTGCCAGCAGGGGACTGGCAGGCACAGATACGCAGTATTTT
TRBJ1-5	few	TRBV2	TRBD1	CASSGRRRTGQQPQHF	TGTGCCAGCAGTGGGAGACGGCGGACAGGGCAGCAGCCCCAGCATTTT
TRBJ2-2	NA	TRBV2	NA	CASRRMTGNTGELFF	TGTGCCAGCAGGAGGATGACAGGGAACACCGGGGAGCTGTTTTTT
TRBJ1-6	NA	TRBV6-1	NA	CASSEGNNSPLHF	TGTGCCAGCAGTGAAGGAAATAATTCACCCCTCCACTTT
TRBJ1-1	NA	TRBV5-4	NA	CASSPPGLQGTEAFF	TGTGCCAGCAGCCCGCCGGGTCTTCAAGGCACTGAAGCTTTCTTT
TRBJ2-2	NA	TRBV27	NA	CASRRWGSNTGELFF	TGTGCCAGCCGTAGGTGGGGGTCCAACACCGGGGAGCTGTTTTTT
TRBJ1-6	NA	TRBV6-5	NA	CASSYRSSYNSPLHF	TGTGCCAGCAGTTACAGGAGCTCCTATAATTCACCCCTCCACTTT
TRBJ2-1	NA	TRBV5-8	TRBD1	CASSKGAMVVREQFF	TGTGCCAGCAGCAAGGGGGCGATGGTCGTTCGTGAGCAGTTCTTC